This T cell receptor (beta chain) was identified during a study of blood T cells in healthy people across ages. General study findings and limits: Total diversity from one million sequenced T cells was likely underestimated.

Notes on this clonotype: The target antigen is unknown.

The CDR3 length is 11 residues. Germline CDR1 and CDR2: SQVTM and ANQGSEA. V lost 2 bases to trimming and J lost 10 bases, with 10 bases between them. With a J-beta primer mix and a sample-barcoded 5' primer, a second PCR ran about 7 to 12 cycles. Using its own MiXCR run on the 5' RACE reads, TCRdb lists one record per CDR3 protein. The sample lists 910,000 or so distinct CDR3 sequences, just over 50% occurring once. The genes are TRBV29-1 and TRBJ2-3; D is unresolved. Sequencing was carried out using blood. The receptor was derived from a woman aged 55-69 years in good health. CDR3 protein: CSVESSTSQYF. The DNA of the CDR3 is TGCAGCGTTGAAAGCTCGACATCGCAGTATTTT.